This T cell receptor (beta chain) was recorded in a study of blood T cell repertoires in COVID-19. About the research overall: There were acute and convalescent COVID-19 samples, and they came from the United States, Italy and Spain.

Enrolled during active infection, Seattle patients were then followed longitudinally. The assay was immunoSEQ multiplex PCR, and TCRdb's table has in-frame clones only and misses some. The sample includes 200,000 to 250,000 clones, roughly nine tenths of them seen just once. Sequencing was carried out using peripheral blood. The TCR sequence derives from a woman aged 50 to 65 with COVID-19, enrolled during active disease.

CDR3 protein: CASSLPGQLNTEAFF. DNA for the CDR3: TGTGCCAGCAGCTTACCGGGACAGCTGAACACTGAAGCTTTCTTT. The chain has TRBV5-6 and TRBJ1-1; 7 bases agree with TRBD1. The trim removed 2 bases at V and 0 bases at J, leaving 4 bases unmatched. Germline V gene lookup returns CDR1 SGHDT and CDR2 YYEEEE. This CDR3 is built from 15 residues.